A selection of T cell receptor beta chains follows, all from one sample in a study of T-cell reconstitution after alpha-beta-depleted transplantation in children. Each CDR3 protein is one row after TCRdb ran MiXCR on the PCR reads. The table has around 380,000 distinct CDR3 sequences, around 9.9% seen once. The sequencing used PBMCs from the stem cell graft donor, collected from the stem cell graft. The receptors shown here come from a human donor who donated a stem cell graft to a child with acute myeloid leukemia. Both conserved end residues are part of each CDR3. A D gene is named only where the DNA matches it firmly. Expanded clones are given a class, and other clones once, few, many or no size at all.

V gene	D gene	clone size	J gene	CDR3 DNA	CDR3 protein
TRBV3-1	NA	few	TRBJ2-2	TGTGCCAGCAGCCAAGAAGTGGCGACGAACACCGGGGAGCTGTTTTTT	CASSQEVATNTGELFF
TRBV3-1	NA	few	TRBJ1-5	TGTGCCAGCAGCCAAGATCACAAGGCAGGGCAGCCCCAGCATTTT	CASSQDHKAGQPQHF
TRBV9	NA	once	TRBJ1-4	TGTGCCAGCAGCGAGGCGGGGAATGAAAAACTGTTTTTT	CASSEAGNEKLFF
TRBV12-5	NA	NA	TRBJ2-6	TGTGCTAGTGGTTTTTGGGGTTCTGGGGCCAACGTCCTGACTTTC	CASGFWGSGANVLTF
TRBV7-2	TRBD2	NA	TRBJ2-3	TGTGCCAGCAGCTTAATCGGGAGGGGAGCAGATACGCAGTATTTT	CASSLIGRGADTQYF
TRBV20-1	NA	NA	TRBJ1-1	TGCAGGGCAAAGGGGGGAACTGAAGCTTTCTTT	CRAKGGTEAFF
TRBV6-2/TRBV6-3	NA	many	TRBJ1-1	TGTGCCAGCAGTAAACGGGGGTTGTGGACTGAAGCTTTCTTT	CASSKRGLWTEAFF
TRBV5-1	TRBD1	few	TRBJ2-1	TGCGCCAGCAGCTTGCTTCCAGGACAGGACGCCGAGCAGTTCTTC	CASSLLPGQDAEQFF
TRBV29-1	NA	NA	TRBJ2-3	TGCAGCGTTGAAGGACAGGACGATACGCAGTATTTT	CSVEGQDDTQYF
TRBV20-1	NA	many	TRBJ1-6	TGCAGTGCTATCGGCCAGAGCTCCTATAATTCACCCCTCCACTTT	CSAIGQSSYNSPLHF
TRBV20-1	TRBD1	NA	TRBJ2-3	TGCAGTGCTAGAGATTCTCACAGGGGAGTTAGTTATAGCACAGATACGCAGTATTTT	CSARDSHRGVSYSTDTQYF
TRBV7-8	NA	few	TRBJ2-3	TGTGCCAGCAGCTTAGTTCCTATGGGAGATACGCAGTATTTT	CASSLVPMGDTQYF
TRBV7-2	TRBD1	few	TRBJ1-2	TGTGCCAGCAGCACCCGACAGGGGGCTTTAGGCTACACCTTC	CASSTRQGALGYTF
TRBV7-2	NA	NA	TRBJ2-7	TGTGCCAGCAGCTTCGACCCGAGCTCCTACGAGCAGTACTTC	CASSFDPSSYEQYF
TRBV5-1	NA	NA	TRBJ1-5	TGCGCCAGCAGCTTGGCGGCAGGGGATCAGCCCCAGCATTTT	CASSLAAGDQPQHF
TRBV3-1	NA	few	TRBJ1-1	TGTGCCAGCAGCCAGAGTCCAGATGGGGGGCCTGAAGCTTTCTTT	CASSQSPDGGPEAFF
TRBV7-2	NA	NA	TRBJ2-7	TGTGCCAGCAGTGCCCCGTGGCAGGCCTCCTACGAGCAGTACTTC	CASSAPWQASYEQYF
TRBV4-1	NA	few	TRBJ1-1	TGCGCCAGCAGCCAAGGACCATTGAGAGAAGGAGGGACGGGCACTGAAGCTTTCTTT	CASSQGPLREGGTGTEAFF
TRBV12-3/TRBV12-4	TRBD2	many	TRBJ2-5	TGTGCCAGCAGTCCCGGACTAGCGGGGGGGGAAGAGACCCAGTACTTC	CASSPGLAGGEETQYF
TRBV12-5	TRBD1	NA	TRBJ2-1	TGTGTCAGTGGGTTACCGGGACAGGGGATTCGGAATGAGCAGTTCTTC	CVSGLPGQGIRNEQFF
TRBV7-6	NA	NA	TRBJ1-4	TGTGCCACCAGCCGCGGCGAAAACGGCAAACTGTTTTTT	CATSRGENGKLFF